The 27 T cell receptor beta chains in this list originate from one sample, sequenced in a study of T cells in Graves' hyperthyroidism and ophthalmopathy. The TCR beta CDR3 regions underwent amplification using RNA transcripts as the source. The TCR CDR3 first-round RT-PCR relied on the HTBI primer set. MiXCR was run by TCRdb on the multiplex PCR reads, yielding one entry per CDR3 protein. The sample yields roughly 510,000 distinct CDR3 sequences, approximately 49% seen once. The specimen sequenced was peripheral blood or thyroid tissue (not recorded which). These receptors all stem from an adult woman with Graves' disease, either hyperthyroidism or ophthalmopathy (not recorded which).

This clonotype was found many times. The CDR3 sequence is CSATGWGYNQPQHF. In nucleotides, the CDR3 is TGCAGTGCTACCGGTTGGGGCTACAATCAGCCCCAGCATTTT. V and J are TRBV20-1 and TRBJ1-5, with TRBD1 as a possible D gene (5 bases). V was shortened by 4 bases and J by 3 bases, with 13 bases between the two germline ends. This CDR3 is built from 14 residues. Per germline, CDR1 DFQATT and CDR2 SNEGSKA (reference sequence).

The chain carries TRBV20-1 and TRBJ1-2, with D possibly being TRBD1 (6 bases). This CDR3 contains 17 residues. Trimming cost V 5 bases and J 5 bases, with 27 bases left between them. CDR1 is DFQATT and CDR2 is SNEGSKA in the germline V gene (reference sequence). In DNA, the CDR3 is TGCAGTGCTTATACCCGGGACACTTCCGGGGGCTCGTATGGCTACACCTTC. It translates to CSAYTRDTSGGSYGYTF.

Notes on this clonotype: An end of the junction differs from the germline gene, which may be a read error. The chain joins TRBV4-1 to TRBJ1-2, with D perhaps TRBD1 (6 bases). The CDR3 is 14 residues long. Germline lookup yields CDR1 MGHRA and CDR2 YSYEKL. The CDR3 loop is CASSQGGHHYGHTF. The CDR3 DNA follows: TGCGCCAGCAGCCAAGGGGGACACCACTATGGCCACACCTTC.

Concerning this clonotype itself: Its ends do not fully match the called genes, so a read error is possible. The chain is built from TRBV7-9 and TRBJ2-7, with a tentative D call TRBD2 (5 bases). The CDR3 spans 11 residues. CDR1 and CDR2 (germline): SEHNR, FQNEAQ (reference sequence). This CDR3 is CASSRDYELYF. The DNA for the CDR3 is TGTGCCAGCAGTCGCGACTACGAGCTGTACTTC.

This rearrangement joins TRBV7-8 to TRBJ1-6, with D maybe TRBD1 (6 bases). Trimming removed 5 bases from V and 3 bases from J, with 20 bases in between. The CDR3 totals 18 residues. The germline V gene encodes CDR1 SGHVS and CDR2 FQNEAQ. CDR3 coding DNA: TGTGCCAGCAGCCACGGGACACCATATCCTTACTATAATTCACCCCTCCACTTT. It yields the protein CASSHGTPYPYYNSPLHF.

The chain carries TRBV25-1 and TRBJ1-5; the D gene is possibly TRBD1 (5 bases). Trimming pared 4 bases from V and 5 bases from J, leaving 18 bases between. CDR3 length: 16 amino acids. Germline V gene sequence: CDR1 MGHDK, CDR2 SYGVNS. The CDR3 sequence is CASSARPQGGDQPQHF. The CDR3 nucleotides are TGTGCCAGCAGTGCTCGACCCCAGGGAGGCGATCAGCCCCAGCATTTT.

This clonotype has at least ten counts. The CDR3 DNA reads TGTGCCAGCAGTCCTATGGATCAGCCCCAGCATTTT. This codes for CASSPMDQPQHF. The rearrangement links TRBV12-3 or TRBV12-4 to TRBJ1-5; D is uncertain. The V gene lost 5 bases and the J gene lost 5 bases, with 7 bases spanning the gap. The CDR3 has 12 residues.

The chain uses TRBV11-2 and TRBJ2-5; 9 bases map to TRBD2. J lost 3 bases, V lost 5 bases, and 16 bases had no gene match. In germline, CDR1 is SGHAT, CDR2 FQNNGV. CDR3 length: 18 amino acids. CDR3 protein: CASSHLGGTSLYKETQYF. CDR3 in DNA: TGTGCCAGCAGCCACTTAGGAGGGACTAGCTTATACAAAGAGACCCAGTACTTC.

This chain connects TRBV7-3 to TRBJ2-1; TRBD2 matches at 7 bases. V shed 5 bases, J shed 12 bases, and the junction held 22 bases outside the gene matches. CDR1 and CDR2 (germline): SGHTA, FQGTGA. This CDR3 region has 17 residues. CDR3 DNA: TGTGCCAGCAGCCCCACCCTTCTGGCGGGAGTTGTAGATACGCAGTTCTTC. The encoded protein is CASSPTLLAGVVDTQFF.

V and J are TRBV10-3 and TRBJ2-7, with TRBD1 matching 7 bases. The J segment lost 1 base and the V segment lost 6 bases, leaving 3 bases of the junction unmatched. The CDR3 has 13 amino acids. Germline CDR1 reads ENHRY; CDR2 reads SYGVKD. CDR3 DNA sequence: TGTGCCATCAGGACGGGACAGTCCTACGAGCAGTACTTC. It is translated as CAIRTGQSYEQYF.

About this clonotype: This may arise from a read error, as a much more abundant clone is one base away. The chain recombines TRBV6-5 with TRBJ2-7; the D gene is possibly TRBD2 (6 bases). The V gene's germline CDR1 is MNHEY and CDR2 SVGAGI. The CDR3 totals 14 residues. Written as DNA, the CDR3 is TGTACCAGCAGTCCCGCCGGGGGACTCTACGAGCAGTACTTC. This codes for CTSSPAGGLYEQYF.

Ten or more counts support this clonotype. This sequence joins TRBV19 and TRBJ1-1; a possible D gene is TRBD1 (5 bases). Germline lookup yields CDR1 LNHDA and CDR2 SQIVND (reference sequence). The CDR3 sequence is 13 residues long. The V end lost 9 bases, the J end lost 3 bases, and 14 bases lay between the germline ends. The CDR3 region is CASSPRGDTEAFF. The DNA of the CDR3 is TGTGCCAGCTCTCCTAGGGGAGACACTGAAGCTTTCTTT.

This clonotype was counted at least ten times. The chain couples TRBV20-1 to TRBJ2-5; the D gene could be TRBD1 or TRBD2 (6 bases each). Germline assignment: CDR1 DFQATT and CDR2 SNEGSKA (reference sequence). The CDR3 has 14 amino acids. The ends were cut back, 3 bases at V and 1 base at J, with 12 bases in the middle. CDR3: CSARTRGFQETQYF. Here the CDR3 DNA reads TGCAGTGCTAGGACTAGGGGGTTCCAAGAGACCCAGTACTTC.

V gene TRBV24-1 combines with J gene TRBJ2-2; D is ambiguous. The length of the CDR3 is 11 residues. Germline V gene lookup returns CDR1 KGHDR and CDR2 SFDVKD. V was shortened by 10 bases and J by 4 bases, with 6 bases between the two germline ends. Written as DNA, the CDR3 is TGTGCCACACAAAGCACCGGGGAGCTGTTTTTT. It yields the protein CATQSTGELFF.

This clonotype was seen only a few times. V usage is TRBV7-8 and J usage is TRBJ1-5, with D possibly TRBD1 on 5 matching bases. Trimming cost V 4 bases and J 2 bases, with 15 bases left between them. Germline loops: CDR1 SGHVS, CDR2 FQNEAQ. The CDR3 sequence is 16 residues long. CDR3 region: CASSSSGTKGNQPQHF. The CDR3 DNA is TGTGCCAGCAGCTCATCCGGGACCAAAGGCAATCAGCCCCAGCATTTT.

This clonotype appeared a few times. The V gene is TRBV10-3, the J gene TRBJ2-1; 7 bases agree with TRBD2. Germline V lookup: CDR1 ENHRY, CDR2 SYGVKD. CDR3 size: 13 residues. V was clipped by 8 bases and J by 6 bases; unmatched bases: 7. For the CDR3, the DNA is TGTGCCATCTCGAGGGGAGGGAGCAATGAGCAGTTCTTC. Its translation: CAISRGGSNEQFF.

The chain employs TRBV20-1 and TRBJ2-7; D call uncertain. The CDR3 consists of 13 residues. In germline, CDR1 is DFQATT, CDR2 SNEGSKA (reference sequence). The V end was cut by 0 bases, the J end by 3 bases, with 9 bases between. CDR3 residues: CSARDPVHYEQYF. In DNA, the CDR3 is TGCAGTGCTAGAGATCCAGTGCACTACGAGCAGTACTTC.

The chain has TRBV29-1 and TRBJ1-2; D is ambiguous. This CDR3 spans 12 amino acids. The germline CDR1 and CDR2 sequences are SQVTM and ANQGSEA. Trimming removed 1 base from V and 7 bases from J, with 10 bases in between. CDR3 DNA: TGCAGCGTTGAAGGGGGTGGCGTTGGCTACACCTTC. Translation: CSVEGGGVGYTF. Combining the CDR3 with reference TRBV29-1 and TRBJ1-2 gives the whole variable domain SAVISQKPSRDICQRGTSLTIQCQVDSQVTMMFWYRQQPGQSLTLIATANQGSEATYESGFVIDKFPISRPNLTFSTLTVSNMSPEDSSIYLCSVEGGGVGYTFGSGTRLTVV.

V is TRBV7-9 and J is TRBJ1-1; D remains ambiguous. Germline CDR1 reads SEHNR; CDR2 reads FQNEAQ (reference sequence). V was shortened by 3 bases and J by 10 bases, with 12 bases between the two germline ends. The CDR3 consists of 12 residues. As DNA, the CDR3 is TGTGCCAGCAGCTTTGAGAGGTTCGGAGCTTTCTTT. It codes for CASSFERFGAFF.

The chain is built from TRBV7-3 and TRBJ1-6; D perhaps matches TRBD1 (5 bases). Looked up from germline, CDR1 is SGHTA and CDR2 is FQGTGA. CDR3 size: 14 residues. V lost 5 bases, J lost 11 bases, and 16 bases lay in between. The CDR3 reads CASSILSGAAPLHF. The CDR3 DNA reads TGTGCCAGCAGCATACTCTCTGGGGCTGCACCCCTCCACTTT.

About this clonotype: One end of the junction is discordant with germline, which a read error may explain. The genes are TRBV10-3 and TRBJ2-6, with D possibly TRBD1 on 5 matching bases. The CDR3 length is 12 residues. Per germline, CDR1 ENHRY and CDR2 SYGVKD. The chain's CDR3 is CATLRDQNTEAF. The CDR3 DNA reads TGTGCCACCCTCAGGGATCAAAACACTGAAGCTTTC.

V and J are TRBV15 and TRBJ1-1, with a possible D match to TRBD1 (5 bases). Germline V lookup: CDR1 LNHNV, CDR2 YYDKDF (reference sequence). The V and J ends lost 1 base and 4 bases respectively, with 19 bases between them. The CDR3 is 17 amino acids. This chain's CDR3 is CATSRVPRAFRSTEAFF. The CDR3 nucleotides are TGTGCCACCAGCAGAGTACCCAGGGCGTTTAGGAGCACTGAAGCTTTCTTT.

This clonotype was counted between two and nine times. The CDR3 DNA reads TGTGCCACAGGAAAAGAGGGAGAGACCCAGTACTTC. This sequence encodes CATGKEGETQYF. This chain uses TRBV24-1 with TRBJ2-5, with D perhaps matching TRBD2 (5 bases). CDR3 size: 12 residues. In germline, CDR1 is KGHDR, CDR2 SFDVKD. The V gene lost 10 bases and the J gene lost 4 bases, with 12 bases spanning the gap.

This clonotype appeared a single time. CDR3 sequence reads: CASSEGQGHYGYTF. Written as DNA, the CDR3 is TGTGCCAGCAGTGAGGGACAGGGGCACTATGGCTACACCTTC. J is TRBJ1-2 and V is TRBV2, with 10 bases matching TRBD1. The CDR3 is made up of 14 amino acids. Germline trimming cut 3 bases from V and 3 bases from J; bases unmatched to any gene: 1. CDR1 is SNHLY and CDR2 is FYNNEI in the germline V gene.

This CDR3 reads CASSLLPGAGELFF. The CDR3 bases are TGTGCCAGCAGCTTACTCCCGGGAGCAGGGGAGCTGTTTTTT. The chain employs TRBV7-2 and TRBJ2-2, with TRBD2 as a possible D gene (6 bases). The CDR3 runs to 14 residues. V was pared by 2 bases and J by 8 bases, with 12 bases between. Germline CDR1 and CDR2: SGHTA and FQGNSA.

This clonotype has only one observation. This sequence joins TRBV7-9 and TRBJ2-5; D is unresolved. From germline, CDR1 is SEHNR and CDR2 FQNEAQ (reference sequence). The CDR3 has 13 residues. V was trimmed by 4 bases and J by 5 bases, leaving 11 bases between them. CDR3 nucleotide sequence: TGTGCCAGCAGCTCTGACACCTCGGAGACCCAGTACTTC. Translation gives CASSSDTSETQYF.

Ten or more counts support this clonotype. The chain recombines TRBV20-1 with TRBJ2-5, with D maybe TRBD2 (5 bases). The CDR3 covers 14 residues. Trimming cost V 1 base and J 4 bases, with 13 bases left between them. Germline V CDR1 and CDR2: DFQATT, SNEGSKA (reference sequence). The CDR3 here is CSARARTGGETQYF. CDR3 nucleotide sequence: TGCAGTGCTAGAGCCAGGACCGGAGGAGAGACCCAGTACTTC.